A selection of T cell receptor beta chains follows, all from one sample in a study of beta chain features in type 1 diabetes. Libraries were prepared by immunoSEQ multiplex PCR; TCRdb keeps only in-frame clonotypes and omits some of them. The sample consists of some 330,000 clones, roughly 11% of them appearing once. The specimen sequenced was naive CD4+ T cells from blood. These receptors came from a woman aged 30 to 39 in good health. CDR3s include the opening cysteine and the closing phenylalanine or tryptophan. Each record gives: D gene, J gene, clone size, V gene, CDR3 protein, CDR3 DNA. The D gene is left open where the match is weak. Size values are once, few and many counts, or a class for expanded clones, and some rows have none.

d_call: TRBD1; j_call: TRBJ1-4; clone_size: few; v_call: TRBV15; cdr3_aa: CATSRDRSYEKLFF; cdr3_nt: TGTGCCACCAGCAGGGACAGGAGCTATGAAAAACTGTTTTTT
d_call: -; j_call: TRBJ2-5; clone_size: few; v_call: TRBV7-3; cdr3_aa: CASSLNGRTGGTQYF; cdr3_nt: TGTGCCAGCAGCTTAAACGGACGGACCGGGGGGACCCAGTACTTC
d_call: TRBD1; j_call: TRBJ1-2; clone_size: -; v_call: TRBV18; cdr3_aa: CASSPSTGMGNYGYTF; cdr3_nt: TGTGCCAGCTCACCATCGACAGGGATGGGGAACTATGGCTACACCTTC
d_call: -; j_call: TRBJ2-7; clone_size: few; v_call: TRBV29-1; cdr3_aa: CSVVAGLNSYEQYF; cdr3_nt: TGCAGCGTTGTGGCAGGCCTAAACTCCTACGAGCAGTACTTC
d_call: -; j_call: TRBJ2-7; clone_size: -; v_call: TRBV11-1; cdr3_aa: CASSLNFAASYEQYF; cdr3_nt: TGTGCCAGCAGCTTAAACTTCGCGGCATCCTACGAGCAGTACTTC
d_call: -; j_call: TRBJ2-3; clone_size: few; v_call: TRBV30; cdr3_aa: CAWSVFRGAPRTDTQYF; cdr3_nt: TGTGCCTGGAGTGTTTTCAGGGGGGCCCCTCGCACAGATACGCAGTATTTT
d_call: -; j_call: TRBJ2-7; clone_size: -; v_call: TRBV10-3; cdr3_aa: CAISDTGSRAYEQYF; cdr3_nt: TGTGCCATCAGTGATACCGGTTCCCGGGCCTACGAGCAGTACTTC
d_call: TRBD2; j_call: TRBJ2-1; clone_size: few; v_call: TRBV9; cdr3_aa: CASSVVASGSSEQFF; cdr3_nt: TGTGCCAGCAGCGTAGTGGCTAGCGGGAGTAGTGAGCAGTTCTTC
d_call: TRBD2; j_call: TRBJ2-1; clone_size: -; v_call: TRBV5-1; cdr3_aa: CASSWSGSYNEQFF; cdr3_nt: TGCGCCAGCAGCTGGAGCGGGAGCTACAATGAGCAGTTCTTC
d_call: TRBD1; j_call: TRBJ2-2; clone_size: few; v_call: TRBV7-2; cdr3_aa: CASSRSPGQGANTGELFF; cdr3_nt: TGTGCCAGCAGCCGATCTCCGGGACAGGGGGCGAACACCGGGGAGCTGTTTTTT
d_call: TRBD1; j_call: TRBJ2-1; clone_size: few; v_call: TRBV7-9; cdr3_aa: CASSPSRTGEGQFF; cdr3_nt: TGTGCCAGCAGCCCAAGCCGGACAGGGGAAGGGCAGTTCTTC
d_call: -; j_call: TRBJ1-3; clone_size: -; v_call: TRBV25-1; cdr3_aa: CASSESYSRTARDTIYF; cdr3_nt: TGTGCCAGCAGTGAATCGTACAGTAGGACTGCCCGGGACACCATATATTTT
d_call: TRBD2; j_call: TRBJ2-1; clone_size: -; v_call: TRBV6-4; cdr3_aa: CASSDLGGTANEQFF; cdr3_nt: TGTGCCAGCAGTGACTTGGGGGGGACGGCCAATGAGCAGTTCTTC
d_call: TRBD1; j_call: TRBJ2-7; clone_size: few; v_call: TRBV6-1; cdr3_aa: CASSERDRAPDEQYF; cdr3_nt: TGTGCCAGCAGTGAACGGGACAGGGCCCCCGACGAGCAGTACTTC
d_call: TRBD2; j_call: TRBJ2-1; clone_size: -; v_call: TRBV28; cdr3_aa: CASSLGVAGNEQFF; cdr3_nt: TGTGCCAGCAGTTTAGGGGTAGCGGGGAATGAGCAGTTCTTC
d_call: -; j_call: TRBJ2-2; clone_size: -; v_call: TRBV7-3; cdr3_aa: CASSLTLRGSTGELFF; cdr3_nt: TGTGCCAGCAGCTTAACGCTACGGGGGAGCACCGGGGAGCTGTTTTTT
d_call: -; j_call: TRBJ2-3; clone_size: -; v_call: TRBV18; cdr3_aa: CASSPRPREDTDTQYF; cdr3_nt: TGTGCCAGCTCACCCCGCCCGAGGGAGGACACAGATACGCAGTATTTT
d_call: TRBD1; j_call: TRBJ2-7; clone_size: -; v_call: TRBV29-1; cdr3_aa: CSVRTGPVREQYF; cdr3_nt: TGCAGCGTTCGGACAGGCCCAGTAAGGGAGCAGTACTTC
d_call: TRBD1; j_call: TRBJ1-2; clone_size: -; v_call: TRBV27; cdr3_aa: CASHKSPGQGYGYTF; cdr3_nt: TGTGCCAGCCATAAATCCCCCGGACAGGGATATGGCTACACCTTC
d_call: -; j_call: TRBJ2-5; clone_size: once; v_call: TRBV18; cdr3_aa: CASSPPRFVETQYF; cdr3_nt: TGTGCCAGCTCACCCCCCAGATTCGTAGAGACCCAGTACTTC